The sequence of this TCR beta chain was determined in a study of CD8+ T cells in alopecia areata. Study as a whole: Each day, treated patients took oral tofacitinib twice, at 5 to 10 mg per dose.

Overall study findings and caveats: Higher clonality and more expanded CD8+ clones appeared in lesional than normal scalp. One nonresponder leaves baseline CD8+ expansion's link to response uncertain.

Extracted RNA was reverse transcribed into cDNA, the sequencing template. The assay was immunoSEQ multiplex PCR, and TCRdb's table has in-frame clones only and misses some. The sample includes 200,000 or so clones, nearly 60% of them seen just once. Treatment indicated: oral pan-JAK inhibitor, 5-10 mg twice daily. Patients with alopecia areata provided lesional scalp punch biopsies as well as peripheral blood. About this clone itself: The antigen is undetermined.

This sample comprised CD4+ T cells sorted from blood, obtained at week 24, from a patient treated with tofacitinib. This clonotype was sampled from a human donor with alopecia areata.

CDR3 sequence: CAWSGTGYGADTQYF. The CDR3, as DNA: TGTGCCTGGAGTGGAACCGGATATGGCGCAGATACGCAGTATTTT. The chain couples TRBV30 to TRBJ2-3; no clear D gene. Germline values: CDR1 GTSNPN, CDR2 SVGIG (reference sequence). Deletions cut 1 base from V and 4 bases from J, with 15 bases between. This CDR3 contains 15 residues. Looking up the rest from reference TRBV30 and TRBJ2-3 gives the full variable domain: SQTIHQWPATLVQPVGSPLSLECTVEGTSNPNLYWYRQAAGRGLQLLFYSVGIGQISSEVPQNLSASRPQDRQFILSSKKLLLSDSGFYLCAWSGTGYGADTQYFGPGTRLTVL.